The subject of this entry is one T cell receptor beta chain. The antigen remains unidentified. CDR1 is KGHDR and CDR2 is SFDVKD in the germline V gene. The CDR3 spans 15 residues. V gave up 7 bases and J gave up 5 bases; unmatched junction bases: 7. The Oncomine TCR Beta short-read assay sequenced DNA from cultured CD4+ T cells. TCRdb re-called the PCR reads through MiXCR, storing one row per CDR3 protein. The sample includes about 14,000 distinct CDR3 sequences, less than 55% of them seen just once. Treatment specified: roughly 10-day PBMC culture with coronavirus spike peptide pools or control peptides (ViraFEST assay). ViraFEST enlarged antigen-specific T cell populations with peptide pools and afterwards sequenced TCRs. Cell culture was performed with 1.5 million to 2 million PBMCs per well in the presence of about 9.1 IU/ml IL-2 and roughly 10 ug/ml peptide pools. This sample was included in a study of vaccination and CD4 T cells after COVID-19. Looking at the study overall: Post-vaccination samples were procured at a median of 72 days following dose two (range 14 to 241).

Source material: CD4+ T cells from blood, cultured in vitro. The rearrangement uses TRBV24-1 and TRBJ2-3, with 11 nucleotides matching TRBD2. The TCR originated in a human donor who had recovered from COVID-19. This CDR3 is CATSISGGAGDTQYF. CDR3 nucleotides: TGTGCCACCAGCATTAGCGGGGGGGCAGGAGATACGCAGTATTTT.